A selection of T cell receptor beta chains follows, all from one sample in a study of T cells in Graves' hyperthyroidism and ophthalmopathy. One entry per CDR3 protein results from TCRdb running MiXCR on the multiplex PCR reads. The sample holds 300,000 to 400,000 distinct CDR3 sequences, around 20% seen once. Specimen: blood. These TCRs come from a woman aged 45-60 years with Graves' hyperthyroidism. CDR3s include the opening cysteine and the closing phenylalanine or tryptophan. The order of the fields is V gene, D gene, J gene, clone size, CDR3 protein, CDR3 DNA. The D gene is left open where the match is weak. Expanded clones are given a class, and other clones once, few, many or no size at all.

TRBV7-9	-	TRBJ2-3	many	CASSGVTDTQYF	TGTGCCAGCAGTGGGGTCACAGATACGCAGTATTTT
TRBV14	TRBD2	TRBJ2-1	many	CASSSEASGRDEQFF	TGTGCCAGCAGCTCAGAGGCTAGCGGGAGGGATGAGCAGTTCTTC
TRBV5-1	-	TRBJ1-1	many	CASSTAAGGEAFF	TGCGCCAGCAGCACCGCGGCTGGTGGTGAAGCTTTCTTT
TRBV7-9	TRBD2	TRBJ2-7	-	CASSQGTSYEQYF	TGTGCCAGCAGCCAAGGGACTAGCTACGAGCAGTACTTC
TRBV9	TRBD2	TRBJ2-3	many	CASSVGREGRGTQYF	TGTGCCAGCAGCGTAGGGCGGGAGGGCCGAGGGACGCAGTATTTT
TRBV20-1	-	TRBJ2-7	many	CSARELSEQYF	TGCAGTGCTAGAGAATTGAGCGAGCAGTACTTC
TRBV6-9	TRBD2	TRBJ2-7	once	CASSYDSGSYEQYF	TGTGCCAGCAGTTACGACAGCGGGAGCTACGAGCAGTACTTC
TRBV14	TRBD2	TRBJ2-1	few	CASSRSLAGGPEEQFF	TGTGCCAGCAGCCGAAGCCTAGCGGGAGGGCCCGAGGAGCAGTTCTTC
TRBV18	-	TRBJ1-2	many	CASSPDSPRGYTF	TGTGCCAGCTCACCGGACAGCCCGAGAGGCTACACCTTC
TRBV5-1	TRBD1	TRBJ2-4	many	CASSLTGDKNIQYF	TGCGCCAGCAGCTTGACAGGGGACAAAAACATTCAGTACTTC
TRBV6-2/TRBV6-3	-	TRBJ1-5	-	CASKEESNQPQHF	TGTGCCAGCAAGGAGGAGAGCAATCAGCCCCAGCATTTT
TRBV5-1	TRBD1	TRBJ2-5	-	CASSFRDSLQETQYF	TGCGCCAGCAGCTTTAGGGACAGTCTACAAGAGACCCAGTACTTC
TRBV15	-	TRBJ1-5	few	CATSRDGGPGQPQHF	TGTGCCACCAGCAGAGATGGGGGGCCGGGTCAGCCCCAGCATTTT
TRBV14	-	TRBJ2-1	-	CASSQGSSSGSEQFF	TGTGCCAGCAGCCAAGGCTCTTCGAGCGGGTCTGAGCAGTTCTTC
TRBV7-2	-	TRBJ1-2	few	CASSPDSGGAYGYTF	TGTGCCAGCAGCCCGGACAGTGGCGGTGCCTATGGCTACACCTTC
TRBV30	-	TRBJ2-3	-	CAWSVPSGASTDTQYF	TGTGCCTGGAGTGTACCATCCGGGGCAAGCACAGATACGCAGTATTTT
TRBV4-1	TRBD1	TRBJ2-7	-	CASSQEFIQGAKTEQYF	TGCGCCAGCAGCCAAGAATTTATCCAGGGGGCCAAAACCGAGCAGTACTTC
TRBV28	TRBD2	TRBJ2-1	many	CASSLAGVVSNEQFF	TGTGCCAGCAGTTTAGCGGGAGTGGTTTCCAATGAGCAGTTCTTC
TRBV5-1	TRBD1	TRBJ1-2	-	CASSSNFGKTGGGGYTF	TGCGCCAGCAGCTCAAATTTTGGGAAGACAGGGGGAGGCGGCTACACCTTC
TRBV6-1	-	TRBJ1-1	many	CASSEIGITEAFF	TGTGCCAGCAGTGAAATCGGTATTACTGAAGCTTTCTTT
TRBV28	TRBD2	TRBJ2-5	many	CASSLWASGRPSQETQYF	TGTGCCAGCAGTTTATGGGCTAGCGGGAGGCCATCCCAAGAGACCCAGTACTTC
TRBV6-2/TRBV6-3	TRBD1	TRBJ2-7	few	CASSRDRLYGQYF	TGTGCCAGCAGTCGGGACAGACTCTACGGGCAGTACTTC
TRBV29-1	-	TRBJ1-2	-	CSVGGELYGYTF	TGCAGCGTTGGGGGGGAACTCTATGGCTACACCTTC
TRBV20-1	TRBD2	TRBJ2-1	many	CSARVGGFLGNEQFF	TGCAGTGCTAGAGTGGGGGGGTTTTTAGGCAATGAGCAGTTCTTC
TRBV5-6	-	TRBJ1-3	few	CASSLAGVGNTIYF	TGTGCCAGCAGCTTGGCCGGGGTTGGAAACACCATATATTTT
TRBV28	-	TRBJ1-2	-	CASRPLRDGGGGYTF	TGTGCCAGCAGGCCACTCCGGGACGGGGGGGGGGGCTACACCTTC
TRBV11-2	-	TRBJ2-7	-	CASTPGDFLPYEQYF	TGTGCCAGCACCCCAGGGGACTTCCTCCCCTACGAGCAGTACTTC
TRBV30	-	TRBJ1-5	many	CAWTMGNQPQHF	TGTGCCTGGACGATGGGGAATCAGCCCCAGCATTTT
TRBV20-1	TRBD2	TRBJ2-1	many	CSAKRRESLIWEQFF	TGCAGTGCTAAGAGGCGGGAGTCCCTGATTTGGGAGCAGTTCTTC